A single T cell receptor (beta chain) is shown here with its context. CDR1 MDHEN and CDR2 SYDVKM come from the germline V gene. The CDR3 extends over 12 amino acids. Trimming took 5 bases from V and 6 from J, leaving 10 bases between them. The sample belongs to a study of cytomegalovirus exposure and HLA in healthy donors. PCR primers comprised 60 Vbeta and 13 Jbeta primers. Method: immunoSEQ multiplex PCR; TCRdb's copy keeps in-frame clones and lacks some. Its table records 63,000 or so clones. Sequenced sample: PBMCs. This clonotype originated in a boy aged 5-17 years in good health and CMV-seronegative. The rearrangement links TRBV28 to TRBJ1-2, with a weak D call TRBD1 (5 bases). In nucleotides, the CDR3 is TGTGCCAGCAGTCCCAGGGTGCATGGCTACACCTTC. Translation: CASSPRVHGYTF.